This T cell receptor (beta chain) was observed in a study of a mutant IDH1 vaccine in newly diagnosed glioma. Whole-study context: With temozolomide cycles, or 4-6 weeks after radiotherapy alone, vaccination was started. Treated patients, averaging about 40 years, were about 60% male and approximately 38% female. Patients previously underwent radiotherapy, temozolomide, or both, and most underwent both.

Assay: immunoSEQ multiplex PCR; the TCRdb copy retains only in-frame clones and omits some. Here the sample spans roughly 35,000 clones, 75% being singletons. Of note for this clone: As yet, its antigen is unknown.

The time point denotes: week 47, end of study. Alongside topical imiquimod, each dose of vaccine comprised 300 ug of mutant IDH1 20-mer peptide. In germline, CDR1 is SQVTM, CDR2 ANQGSEA. The CDR3 spans 10 residues. The ends were cut back, 6 bases at V and 15 bases at J, with 14 bases in the middle. The material was PBMCs, obtained from a glioma patient whose treatment included an IDH1 peptide vaccine. The origin of this receptor is a man in his forties with glioma. The V and J genes are TRBV29-1 and TRBJ1-4, with a weak D call TRBD1 (6 bases). CDR3 region: CSVGGEGVFF. The CDR3 DNA follows: TGCAGCGTCGGGGGGGAGGGGGTGTTTTTT.